The sequence of this T cell receptor (beta chain) was determined in a study of CD8 T cells in Susac syndrome. Random hexamers primed reverse transcription of about 0.45 to 1 ug RNA. TCR beta CDR3 was amplified by immunoSEQ covering 54 Vbeta and 13 Jbeta. TCRdb redid the calling of the immunoSEQ multiplex PCR reads with MiXCR, one entry per CDR3 protein. The sample carries nearly 200,000 distinct CDR3 sequences, about 96% recorded once. This clonotype was observed once. The clonotype comes from a human donor with multiple sclerosis. Sequencing was done on a sample of CD4+ T cells from PBMCs.

CDR3 nucleotides: TGTGCCACCAGTGATTTGCGCGGGGGCGATGAGCAGTTCTTC. It encodes CATSDLRGGDEQFF. The rearrangement uses TRBV24-1 and TRBJ2-1; a weak D match, TRBD2 (7 bases). Looked up from germline, CDR1 is KGHDR and CDR2 is SFDVKD. This CDR3 has 14 residues. Trimming removed 0 bases from V and 8 bases from J, with 10 bases in between.